This T cell receptor (beta chain) was profiled in a study of blood T cells in healthy people across ages. This CDR3 is 15 amino acids long. The germline gives CDR1 DFQATT, CDR2 SNEGSKA (reference sequence). With respect to this clonotype: Its antigen is still unknown. A much larger clone lies a single base off, so this may be a read error.

Whole-study findings and limits: Compared with aged donors, long-lived donors showed fewer expanded clones, suggesting selection. The unknown donor CMV status may have confounded expanded clonotype changes. PBMC samples, being unsorted, prevented any conclusive comparison of naive and antigen-experienced cells. Roughly linear declines in TCR beta diversity per million T cells occurred with age.

With a J-beta primer mix and a sample-barcoded 5' primer, a second PCR ran about 7 to 12 cycles. MiXCR, applied by TCRdb to the 5' RACE reads, yields one record per CDR3 protein. This table holds about 810,000 distinct CDR3 sequences, about 36% found once. Material for sequencing was blood. J is TRBJ1-1 and V is TRBV20-1; D gene uncertain. The receptor was derived from a man between 18 and 29 years old in good health. CDR3 in amino acids: CSAGESPRRNTEAFF. The CDR3 DNA reads as TGCAGTGCTGGAGAAAGCCCGAGAAGGAACACTGAAGCTTTCTTT.